This T cell receptor beta chain was recovered during a study of cytomegalovirus exposure and HLA in healthy donors. Study conclusions and caveats: As was reported, the HLA-A and HLA-B alleles of most subjects were accurately predicted from TCR beta sequences. An analysis done earlier found most TCR beta V segments productive about 87% or about 30% of the time. A later examination showed that TCR association rates differed by HLA locus, with DRB1 most and HLA-C fewest.

With regard to this clone: Its antigen is unknown.

Germline V gives CDR1 MDHEN, CDR2 SYDVKM. Trimming shortened V by 2 bases and J by 3 bases, and 19 bases separated the two germline ends. This CDR3 is 17 amino acids long. Both 60 Vbeta primers and 13 Jbeta primers went into the PCR. Generated by immunoSEQ multiplex PCR, the TCRdb table keeps only in-frame clones and is missing some. The sample lists fewer than 200,000 clones; around 83% were seen once. The V and J genes are TRBV28 and TRBJ1-2, with D perhaps matching TRBD1 (5 bases). The clonotype comes from a woman aged 18-30 years in good health and CMV-seronegative. The sequenced material came from PBMCs. CDR3 sequence reads: CASSLRPSGGFYYGYTF. Here the CDR3 DNA reads TGTGCCAGCAGTTTACGCCCCTCCGGGGGGTTCTACTATGGCTACACCTTC.